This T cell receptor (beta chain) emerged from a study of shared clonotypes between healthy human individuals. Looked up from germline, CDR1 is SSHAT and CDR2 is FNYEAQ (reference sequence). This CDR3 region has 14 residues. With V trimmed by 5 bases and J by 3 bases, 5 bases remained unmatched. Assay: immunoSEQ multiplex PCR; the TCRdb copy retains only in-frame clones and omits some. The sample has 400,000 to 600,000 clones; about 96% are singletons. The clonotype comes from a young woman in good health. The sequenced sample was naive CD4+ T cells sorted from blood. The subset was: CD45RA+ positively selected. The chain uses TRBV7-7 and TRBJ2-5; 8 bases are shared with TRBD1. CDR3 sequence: CASSETGAEETQYF. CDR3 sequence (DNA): TGTGCCAGCAGCGAGACAGGGGCGGAAGAGACCCAGTACTTC.